A single sample is the source of the 16 T cell receptor beta chains below, sequenced in a study of T cells in Graves' hyperthyroidism and ophthalmopathy. TCR beta CDR3 regions were amplified from RNA. The study used the HTBI primer set for a first-round RT-PCR of the TCR CDR3. TCRdb reanalysed the multiplex PCR reads using MiXCR and keeps one entry per CDR3 protein. The sample yields 500,000 to 800,000 distinct CDR3 sequences, approximately 42% seen once. Sequences were obtained from peripheral blood or thyroid tissue (not recorded which). The origin of the receptors is an adult man with Graves' disease, either hyperthyroidism or ophthalmopathy (not recorded which).

The genes are TRBV5-1 and TRBJ1-4; 9 nucleotides agree with TRBD1. CDR3 length: 15 residues. Germline CDR1 reads SGHRS; CDR2 reads YFSETQ. V lost 4 bases and J lost 8; bases outside the gene matches: 9. The CDR3 loop reads CASSLAGTGQEKLFF. The DNA for the CDR3 is TGCGCCAGCAGCCTAGCCGGGACAGGGCAAGAAAAACTGTTTTTT.

Concerning this clonotype: A much larger clone lies one base from this, so it may be a read error. The chain carries TRBV29-1 and TRBJ1-5, with D maybe TRBD1 (5 bases). Germline CDR1 reads SQVTM; CDR2 reads ANQGSEA. The CDR3 is made up of 13 amino acids. The CDR3 here is CSALDSSNRPQHF. The CDR3 DNA is TGCAGCGCCCTTGACAGTAGCAATCGGCCCCAGCATTTT.

V is TRBV7-9 and J is TRBJ1-1; 9 positions match TRBD1. The V segment lost 3 bases and the J segment 0 bases; nucleotides outside the gene matches: 5. CDR3 length: 16 amino acids. In germline, CDR1 is SEHNR, CDR2 FQNEAQ (reference sequence). CDR3: CASSFGTGKMNTEAFF. The CDR3, as DNA: TGTGCCAGCAGCTTCGGGACAGGGAAGATGAACACTGAAGCTTTCTTT.

The gene calls are TRBV29-1 and TRBJ2-7, with 9 bases fitting TRBD2. Per the germline V gene, CDR1 is SQVTM and CDR2 is ANQGSEA. The CDR3 is 13 amino acids. The CDR3 nucleotides read TGCAGTGCTAGTAGCGGGGGCACCTACGAGCAGTACTTC. It specifies CSASSGGTYEQYF.

The sample holds one count of this clonotype. Possible read error: a much larger clone is one base away. The CDR3 protein is CAIRGTAQDGYTF. CDR3 DNA: TGTGCCATCAGGGGGACAGCGCAGGATGGCTACACCTTC. The genes are TRBV10-3 and TRBJ1-2; 7 nucleotides agree with TRBD1. This CDR3 spans 13 amino acids. V trimming: 6 bases; J trimming: 6 bases; junction bases outside the gene matches: 7. Germline V gene sequence: CDR1 ENHRY, CDR2 SYGVKD.

This clonotype was recorded a few times. The chain couples TRBV5-1 to TRBJ1-1, with TRBD1 matching 8 bases. Germline V lookup: CDR1 SGHRS, CDR2 YFSETQ. V gave up 5 bases and J gave up 1 base; unmatched junction bases: 10. This CDR3 is built from 16 residues. The CDR3 sequence is CASRAWGQVGNTEAFF. The CDR3 nucleotides are TGCGCCAGCAGGGCTTGGGGACAGGTCGGGAACACTGAAGCTTTCTTT. The variable domain in full, with the rest retrieved from reference TRBV5-1 and TRBJ1-1, is KAGVTQTPRYLIKTRGQQVTLSCSPISGHRSVSWYQQTPGQGLQFLFEYFSETQRNKGNFPGRFSGRQFSNSRSEMNVSTLELGDSALYLCASRAWGQVGNTEAFFGQGTRLTVV.

This chain uses TRBV6-2 or TRBV6-3 with TRBJ2-7, with D tentatively TRBD1 or TRBD2 (5 bases each). V was cut by 0 bases and J by 7 bases, with 19 bases left in between. The CDR3 sequence is 16 residues long. The germline CDR1 and CDR2 sequences are MNHEY and SVGEGT. CDR3 residues: CASSYSGEVLTGEQYF. The CDR3 DNA is TGTGCCAGCAGTTACTCGGGGGAAGTTCTCACCGGGGAGCAGTACTTC.

CDR3 residues: CASSYAGTGDGYTF. The DNA of the CDR3 is TGTGCCAGCAGTTACGCCGGGACAGGGGATGGCTACACCTTC. The rearrangement uses TRBV2 and TRBJ1-2, with 10 bases aligning to TRBD1. The CDR3 sequence is 14 residues long. Unmatched junction bases numbered 6, after V lost 5 bases and J lost 6 bases. CDR1 is SNHLY and CDR2 is FYNNEI in the germline V gene.

The J gene is TRBJ2-7, the V gene TRBV20-1, with D possibly matching TRBD1 (5 bases). From germline, CDR1 is DFQATT and CDR2 SNEGSKA (reference sequence). The length of the CDR3 is 13 residues. The germline V and J ends were trimmed by 2 bases and 7 bases, with 15 bases remaining between them. For the CDR3, the DNA is TGCAGTGCTAGATCACAGGCGTCGTGGGAGCAGTACTTC. Amino acids: CSARSQASWEQYF.

This clonotype was picked up a small number of times. The V gene is TRBV2, the J gene TRBJ2-2; D unresolved. Per germline, CDR1 SNHLY and CDR2 FYNNEI. The V and J ends lost 8 bases and 8 bases respectively, with 9 bases between them. The CDR3 spans 11 residues. Here the CDR3 reads CASEPTGELFF. CDR3 nucleotides: TGTGCCAGCGAGCCAACAGGGGAGCTGTTTTTT.

This clonotype came up many times. V usage is TRBV19 and J usage is TRBJ1-2; D is perhaps TRBD1 (6 bases). Looked up from germline, CDR1 is LNHDA and CDR2 is SQIVND (reference sequence). V gave up 8 bases and J gave up 2 bases, with 12 bases separating them. The CDR3 totals 13 residues. The chain's CDR3 is CASEGDVNYGYTF. The CDR3 DNA reads as TGTGCCAGTGAGGGGGACGTAAACTATGGCTACACCTTC.

The chain recombines TRBV28 with TRBJ1-1; maybe TRBD1 (5 bases). The germline V and J ends were trimmed by 5 bases and 5 bases, with 12 bases remaining between them. The CDR3 consists of 13 residues. Per the germline V gene, CDR1 is MDHEN and CDR2 is SYDVKM. CDR3 bases: TGTGCCAGCAGTAAGGGGTACGGTACTGAAGCTTTCTTT. It codes for CASSKGYGTEAFF.

This clonotype has ten or more counts. The CDR3 DNA sequence: TGTGCCAGCAGCCCCGGGACAGGGGTCTACGAGCAGTACTTC. Residues: CASSPGTGVYEQYF. The V call is TRBV7-2, the J call TRBJ2-7, with 10 positions matching TRBD1. The CDR3 covers 14 residues. The germline gives CDR1 SGHTA, CDR2 FQGNSA. Trimming at V came to 5 bases and at J to 3 bases, leaving 4 bases not matched to a gene.

This chain links TRBV7-9 with TRBJ1-1, with 9 positions matching TRBD1. The CDR3 consists of 14 residues. Germline values: CDR1 SEHNR, CDR2 FQNEAQ (reference sequence). Trimming removed 5 bases from V and 4 bases from J; junction bases left unmatched: 5. CDR3 in amino acids: CASSQSGQGTEAFF. CDR3 DNA: TGTGCCAGCAGCCAGTCGGGACAGGGCACTGAAGCTTTCTTT. Full variable domain (rest looked up from reference TRBV7-9 and TRBJ1-1): DTGVSQNPRHKITKRGQNVTFRCDPISEHNRLYWYRQTLGQGPEFLTYFQNEAQLEKSRLLSDRFSAERPKGSFSTLEIQRTEQGDSAMYLCASSQSGQGTEAFFGQGTRLTVV.

V usage is TRBV2 and J usage is TRBJ1-1; TRBD1 agrees at 12 bases. Germline values: CDR1 SNHLY, CDR2 FYNNEI. The CDR3 runs 15 residues. J was trimmed by 7 bases and V by 6 bases; bases with no gene match: 9. The CDR3 spells CASRPTGTGGGEAFF. The CDR3 DNA follows: TGTGCCAGCAGACCCACAGGGACAGGGGGCGGTGAAGCTTTCTTT.

Ten or more counts support this clonotype. This chain uses TRBV7-9 with TRBJ1-2; D gene ambiguous. Between the trimmed V and J ends, which lost 3 bases and 4 bases, there was a span of 6 bases. Germline lookup yields CDR1 SEHNR and CDR2 FQNEAQ (reference sequence). This CDR3 region has 12 residues. CDR3 sequence (DNA): TGTGCCAGCAGCTTGGGCCTCTATGGCTACACCTTC. Its translation is CASSLGLYGYTF.